These 23 T cell receptor beta chains came from one sample sequenced in a study of cytomegalovirus exposure and HLA in healthy donors. The PCR made use of 60 Vbeta and 13 Jbeta primers. The table came from immunoSEQ multiplex PCR; TCRdb's copy has only in-frame clones and leaves some out. Among about 190,000 clones listed, about four fifths were seen once. The source material was PBMCs. The receptors were gathered from a woman aged 50 to 65 in good health and CMV-seropositive.

The V gene is TRBV9, the J gene TRBJ1-3; TRBD1 matches at 7 bases. The length of the CDR3 is 20 residues. Losses at the gene ends were 4 bases for V and 6 bases for J; bases not matched to a gene: 25. From germline, CDR1 is SGDLS and CDR2 YYNGEE. The CDR3 bases are TGTGCCAGCAGCCCGGAGGAAAGGGACGGGACCAGGGGGAATGAAAACACCATATATTTT. Amino acid sequence: CASSPEERDGTRGNENTIYF.

The chain recombines TRBV5-5 with TRBJ2-5; D uncertain. The DNA matches TRBJ2-7 better at its end, which makes the J call doubtful. The CDR3 totals 12 residues. Looked up from germline, CDR1 is SGHKS and CDR2 is YYEKEE (reference sequence). CDR3 nucleotides: TGTGCCAGCAGCGAATCCAAGTACGAGCAGTACTTC. Residues: CASSESKYEQYF.

The rearrangement joins TRBV14 to TRBJ2-5; 8 nucleotides line up with TRBD2. This CDR3 is 17 amino acids long. The germline V gene has CDR1 SGHDN and CDR2 FVKESK. Unmatched junction bases numbered 16, after V lost 3 bases and J lost 7 bases. The CDR3 region is CASSQAPAGALAGTQYF. CDR3 in DNA: TGTGCCAGCAGCCAGGCCCCAGCGGGGGCCCTCGCGGGGACCCAGTACTTC.

CDR3 residues: CASSLELDKYYEQYF. The CDR3 DNA reads as TGTGCCAGCAGCTTAGAGTTGGACAAGTACTACGAGCAGTACTTC. This sequence joins TRBV11-2 and TRBJ2-7; TRBD1 is a possible D gene (5 bases). Germline assignment: CDR1 SGHAT and CDR2 FQNNGV. The CDR3 is made up of 15 amino acids. The ends were cut back, 0 bases at V and 3 bases at J, with 12 bases in the middle. The full variable domain, completed using reference TRBV11-2 and TRBJ2-7, is EAGVAQSPRYKIIEKRQSVAFWCNPISGHATLYWYQQILGQGPKLLIQFQNNGVVDDSQLPKDRFSAERLKGVDSTLKIQPAKLEDSAVYLCASSLELDKYYEQYFGPGTRLTVT.

This clone was detected only once. V and J are TRBV21-1 and TRBJ2-4; TRBD2 is the table's D call, not checked against the DNA. TRBV21-1 is termed a pseudogene. The CDR3 sequence is 14 residues long. The CDR3 region has the DNA TGTGCCAGCAGCACAGCTCTATTCGCAAACATTCAGTACTTC. It yields the protein CASSTALFANIQYF.

This clone appeared a few times. V and J are TRBV4-2 and TRBJ2-5; 10 nucleotides align to TRBD2. This CDR3 has 16 residues. Germline V gene sequence: CDR1 LGHNA, CDR2 YNFKEQ. Trimming cost V 4 bases and J 5 bases; bases outside gene matches: 10. The CDR3, as DNA: TGTGCCAGCAGCCCCCCAAGCGGGGGGGCCCCGGAGACCCAGTACTTC. Translated: CASSPPSGGAPETQYF.

The chain combines TRBV27 with TRBJ2-5, with 9 bases lining up with TRBD2. The CDR3 loop spans 17 amino acids. Germline V CDR1 and CDR2: MNHEY, SMNVEV (reference sequence). V was clipped by 4 bases and J by 5 bases; unmatched bases: 14. CDR3 in amino acids: CASSSDPVLAGRETQYF. The CDR3 DNA follows: TGTGCCAGCAGTTCCGACCCGGTCCTAGCGGGGAGGGAGACCCAGTACTTC.

The CDR3 nucleotides read TGTGCCAGCAGCAGGAACAGGGGCCCCTCTGGAAACACCATATATTTT. It is translated as CASSRNRGPSGNTIYF. The rearrangement links TRBV5-6 to TRBJ1-3, with TRBD1 identical over 7 bases. CDR1 and CDR2 from the germline V gene are SGHDT and YYEEEE. CDR3 size: 16 residues. Losses at the gene ends were 4 bases for V and 0 bases for J; bases not matched to a gene: 7.

V is TRBV5-1 and J is TRBJ2-5; 9 nucleotides line up with TRBD2. The length of the CDR3 is 14 residues. Germline V gene lookup returns CDR1 SGHRS and CDR2 YFSETQ. Trimming removed 6 bases from V and 1 base from J; junction bases left unmatched: 4. CDR3 protein: CASTSSGGQETQYF. CDR3 in DNA: TGCGCCAGCACCAGTAGCGGGGGCCAAGAGACCCAGTACTTC.

The chain links TRBV6-1 to TRBJ2-3; D may be TRBD2 (5 bases). CDR1 MNHNS and CDR2 SASEGT come from the germline V gene. CDR3 length: 13 amino acids. Trimming left V 10 bases short and J 4 bases short, with 15 bases between. The DNA for the CDR3 is TGTGCCACCACCGGGAACCAGGCAGATACGCAGTATTTT. It specifies CATTGNQADTQYF.

This chain links TRBV30 with TRBJ2-5, with a possible D match to TRBD2 (6 bases). Germline CDR1 GTSNPN, CDR2 SVGIG (reference sequence). CDR3 length: 15 residues. Trimming took off 1 base at V and 5 bases at J, with 17 bases between the two ends. The CDR3 loop reads CAWSGTTSFRETQYF. The CDR3, as DNA: TGTGCCTGGAGTGGGACTACCTCATTTCGTGAGACCCAGTACTTC.

The chain uses TRBV6-5 and TRBJ1-2; D is possibly TRBD1 (5 bases). From germline, CDR1 is MNHEY and CDR2 SVGAGI. V gave up 7 bases and J gave up 1 base, with 10 bases separating them. CDR3 length: 13 amino acids. Here the CDR3 DNA reads TGTGCCAGCAAGGAGGGGAGTAACTATGGCTACACCTTC. Translating gives CASKEGSNYGYTF.

This chain links TRBV7-9 with TRBJ2-3; 12 bases are a match to TRBD2. The ends lost 4 bases at V and 0 bases at J; junction bases unmatched: 8. Per germline, CDR1 SEHNR and CDR2 FQNEAQ (reference sequence). The CDR3 is 18 residues long. The CDR3 sequence is CASSSGLAGMGSTDTQYF. Written as DNA, the CDR3 is TGTGCCAGCAGCTCCGGACTAGCGGGGATGGGTAGCACAGATACGCAGTATTTT.

The chain carries TRBV6-6 and TRBJ1-1, with 7 bases identical to TRBD1. In germline, CDR1 is MNHNY, CDR2 SVGAGI (reference sequence). The CDR3 extends over 14 amino acids. V lost 2 bases, J lost 5 bases, and 5 bases stayed unmatched. CDR3 nucleotides: TGTGCCAGCAGTTACGACAGGGTAGGGACTGAAGCTTTCTTT. It encodes CASSYDRVGTEAFF.

CDR3 region: CSVFYFGGGANEQYF. DNA for the CDR3: TGCAGCGTTTTTTATTTTGGCGGGGGGGCAAACGAGCAGTACTTC. The chain joins TRBV29-1 to TRBJ2-7; 9 nucleotides line up with TRBD2. Germline V gene sequence: CDR1 SQVTM, CDR2 ANQGSEA. CDR3 length: 15 amino acids. With 5 bases clipped from V and 5 bases from J, the junction kept 13 bases outside the gene matches.

The chain carries TRBV18 and TRBJ1-1, with a possible D match to TRBD1 (5 bases). This CDR3 region has 15 residues. The germline V gene encodes CDR1 KGHSH and CDR2 LQKENI. Trimming took 3 bases from V and 5 from J, leaving 16 bases between them. The CDR3 is CASSPVGGGETEAFF. CDR3 in DNA: TGTGCCAGCTCACCGGTGGGGGGAGGTGAGACTGAAGCTTTCTTT.

The V call is TRBV7-2, the J call TRBJ1-1; 9 positions match TRBD1. The CDR3 runs to 15 residues. Germline V CDR1 and CDR2: SGHTA, FQGNSA. J was trimmed by 6 bases and V by 3 bases; bases with no gene match: 8. CDR3 sequence (DNA): TGTGCCAGCAGCTTGGGACAGGGAGGGAGGGCTGAAGCTTTCTTT. It encodes CASSLGQGGRAEAFF.

V is TRBV30 and J is TRBJ1-2, with 10 bases matching TRBD1. Germline CDR1 reads GTSNPN; CDR2 reads SVGIG (reference sequence). J was trimmed by 7 bases and V by 5 bases; bases with no gene match: 7. The CDR3 runs 13 residues. CDR3 region: CAWVRDRGSGYTF. CDR3 bases: TGTGCCTGGGTCCGGGACAGGGGATCTGGCTACACCTTC.

This chain uses TRBV28 with TRBJ1-2; TRBD1 might be the D (6 bases). The V end was cut by 7 bases, the J end by 2 bases, with 8 bases between. CDR1 MDHEN and CDR2 SYDVKM come from the germline V gene. The CDR3 length is 12 residues. CDR3 protein: CASKTGNYGYTF. The CDR3 nucleotides read TGTGCCAGCAAAACAGGGAACTATGGCTACACCTTC.

V and J are TRBV28 and TRBJ1-1, with D perhaps matching TRBD1 (6 bases). Germline CDR1 reads MDHEN; CDR2 reads SYDVKM. The CDR3 runs to 12 residues. With 7 bases removed from V and 9 bases from J, the gap between germline ends came to 15 bases. CDR3 DNA sequence: TGTGCCAGCACTTCCGGACAGCCTAAAGCTTTCTTT. As protein: CASTSGQPKAFF.

This clone was recorded once. The CDR3 here is CASSSSSGSYEQYF. The CDR3 DNA sequence: TGTGCCAGCTCATCATCGTCAGGCTCCTACGAGCAGTACTTC. The chain couples TRBV18 to TRBJ2-7; the D is unclear. Germline-derived CDR1 and CDR2 are KGHSH and LQKENI. This CDR3 spans 14 amino acids. Trimming stripped 5 bases from V and 0 bases from J, with 11 bases between.

The CDR3 nucleotides read TGTGCCAGCAGCACGGGACAGGGGTCGAATTGGCGTGAGCAGTTCTTC. It is translated as CASSTGQGSNWREQFF. The V gene is TRBV5-5, the J gene TRBJ2-1; 10 bases match TRBD1. Germline CDR1 and CDR2: SGHKS and YYEKEE (reference sequence). This CDR3 has 16 residues. The V and J ends lost 4 bases and 9 bases, in that order; junction bases with no gene match: 13.

The chain is built from TRBV2 and TRBJ1-2; D possibly corresponds to TRBD1 (6 bases). Germline V gene lookup returns CDR1 SNHLY and CDR2 FYNNEI. The V and J ends lost 6 bases and 4 bases respectively, with 9 bases between them. The CDR3 has 12 amino acids. The CDR3 here is CASSRDTYGYTF. The CDR3 DNA follows: TGTGCCAGCAGCCGGGACACCTATGGCTACACCTTC.